This T cell receptor (beta chain) was sequenced for a study of EBV T-cell therapy then PD-1 blockade in nasopharyngeal carcinoma. Time point in this sample: 266 days after commencement of treatment, after nivolumab therapy. The treatment is: AdE1-LMPpoly-expanded autologous EBV-specific T-cell therapy followed by anti-PD-1 nivolumab. The method was immunoSEQ multiplex PCR; TCRdb's version includes in-frame clones alone and lacks a portion of them. The sample carries around 19,000 clones, approximately 79% recorded once. With respect to this clone: Its specificity is unknown.

Germline-derived CDR1 and CDR2 are SGDLS and YYNGEE. J lost 2 bases, V lost 3 bases, and 6 bases had no gene match. This CDR3 spans 15 amino acids. The gene calls are TRBV9 and TRBJ2-5; TRBD1 agrees at 8 bases. This TCR derives from a man aged 35-49 years with nasopharyngeal carcinoma. This specimen was CD8+ T cells from blood, taken at day 266 from a patient whose treatment included autologous EBV-specific T cells and nivolumab. Here the CDR3 reads CASSGRGPRQETQYF. In DNA form, the CDR3 reads TGTGCCAGCAGCGGCAGGGGGCCGAGGCAAGAGACCCAGTACTTC.